The 23 T cell receptor beta chains presented below share a single source sample, sequenced in a study of prognosis after radiotherapy for stage I lung cancer listed by TCRdb under 2021. The reads were generated on an Illumina HiSeq 3000. Two rounds of multiplex PCR were used to amplify the TCR beta CDR3 region from genomic DNA. The first PCR round used primers specific to each TRBV and TRBJ gene, with sequences filed in Chinese patent CN105087789A. TCRdb trimmed public reads at Q25 via fastp, called clones via MiXCR and kept in-frame beta chains. A single entry per CDR3 protein holds the most common genes and DNA from its merged rows. A total of around 51,000 distinct CDR3 sequences appear in this sample, less than 35% of them only once. Of the sample, under 9.5% falls within the top ten clones. The sequences come from PBMCs, collected before or after stereotactic body radiation therapy (not recorded which). The receptors come from a donor over 45 with non-small cell lung cancer.

V usage is TRBV5-8 and J usage is TRBJ1-6; no clear D. The CDR3 sequence is 16 residues long. V dropped 9 bases and J dropped 2 bases, with 18 bases sitting between them. The germline CDR1 and CDR2 sequences are SGHTS and YDEGEE. CDR3 in amino acids: CATPDGKGTYNSPLHF. In DNA form, the CDR3 reads TGTGCCACGCCAGACGGAAAAGGAACCTATAATTCACCCCTCCACTTT.

As regards this clonotype: The conserved phenylalanine or tryptophan normally closing the CDR3 is absent here, so this likely arose from a read error. The V call is TRBV5-1, the J call TRBJ1-3; D is unclear. V lost 2 bases and J 7 bases, leaving 13 bases between the germline ends. In germline, CDR1 is SGHRS, CDR2 YFSETQ. CDR3 size: 14 residues. The CDR3 is CASSFCDAENTIYL. Here the CDR3 DNA reads TGCGCCAGCAGCTTCTGCGACGCCGAGAACACCATATATCTT.

This clonotype has ten or more counts. The J gene is TRBJ1-5, the V gene TRBV6-2 or TRBV6-3; D not certain. Germline lookup yields CDR1 MNHEY and CDR2 SVGEGT. This CDR3 region has 16 residues. Trimming pared 5 bases from V and 3 bases from J, leaving 17 bases between. The CDR3 DNA follows: TGTGCCAGCAGTACCCGGTGGGCCTCCCCCAATCAGCCCCAGCATTTT. This encodes CASSTRWASPNQPQHF.

This clonotype was recorded at least ten times. V usage is TRBV7-2 and J usage is TRBJ2-3; tentatively, D is TRBD2 (6 bases). This CDR3 is built from 17 residues. CDR1 and CDR2 from the germline V gene are SGHTA and FQGNSA. Trimming removed 2 bases from V and 2 bases from J, with 17 bases in between. CDR3 protein: CASSLPFGRRSTDTQYF. The CDR3 nucleotides read TGTGCCAGCAGCTTACCGTTTGGGAGGCGGTCCACAGATACGCAGTATTTT.

This clonotype came up many times. The gene calls are TRBV7-2 and TRBJ2-7, with unresolved D. Trimming cost V 1 base and J 12 bases, with 10 bases left between them. CDR3 size: 11 residues. From germline, CDR1 is SGHTA and CDR2 FQGNSA. For the CDR3, the DNA is TGTGCCAGCAGCTTAGGGGGTCCGAGGTACTTC. Translating it yields CASSLGGPRYF.

This clonotype was seen ten or more times. The V and J genes are TRBV5-1 and TRBJ2-6; 10 bases are a match to TRBD2. The CDR3 runs 19 residues. Germline loops: CDR1 SGHRS, CDR2 YFSETQ. The V segment lost 7 bases and the J segment 1 base; nucleotides outside the gene matches: 14. CDR3 residues: CASSAQASGSSSGANVLTF. CDR3 nucleotides: TGCGCCAGCTCTGCCCAGGCTAGCGGGAGTAGTTCTGGGGCCAACGTCCTGACTTTC.

The chain carries TRBV5-1 and TRBJ1-2; weak D call: TRBD1 (5 bases). In germline, CDR1 is SGHRS, CDR2 YFSETQ. The ends were cut back, 1 base at V and 0 bases at J, with 16 bases in the middle. The CDR3 contains 17 residues. The CDR3 bases are TGCGCCAGCAGCTTGACCTACTGGGGGGGATCTAACTATGGCTACACCTTC. Encoded protein: CASSLTYWGGSNYGYTF.

About this clonotype itself: A far larger clone is one nucleotide away, so this likely arose from a read error. V gene TRBV5-8 combines with J gene TRBJ2-7; TRBD2 might be the D (6 bases). The CDR3 is made up of 15 amino acids. The V end was cut by 10 bases, the J end by 7 bases, with 27 bases between. Germline lookup yields CDR1 SGHTS and CDR2 YDEGEE. The CDR3 reads CAERPEAGSYNEQYF. As DNA, the CDR3 is TGTGCCGAACGCCCCGAAGCGGGTTCCTACAATGAGCAGTACTTC.

This clonotype showed up many times. V gene TRBV12-3 or TRBV12-4 combines with J gene TRBJ2-5, with D tentatively TRBD2 (5 bases). CDR3 length equals 14 residues. The germline V and J ends were trimmed by 3 bases and 2 bases, with 10 bases remaining between them. The CDR3 sequence: CASSFMGGQETQYF. The CDR3 coding sequence is TGTGCCAGCAGTTTTATGGGCGGGCAAGAGACCCAGTACTTC.

This clonotype was counted a single time. At one end, the junction sequence differs from germline, possibly due to a read error. The chain carries TRBV11-2 and TRBJ2-7; 11 bases are a match to TRBD2. The germline CDR1 and CDR2 sequences are SGHAT and FQNNGV. This CDR3 comprises 15 residues. CDR3 in amino acids: CVSTLIAGGPYEQYF. DNA for the CDR3: TGTGTCAGCACCTTGATAGCGGGAGGGCCGTACGAGCAGTACTTC.

Notes on this clonotype: One base separates it from a far larger clone, so it is likely a read error. V and J are TRBV6-4 and TRBJ1-5; possible D gene TRBD1, 5 bases. This CDR3 comprises 16 residues. CDR1 MRHNA and CDR2 SNTAGT come from the germline V gene. V gave up 7 bases and J gave up 1 base, with 17 bases separating them. The CDR3 sequence is CASNPALTVSNQPQHF. The CDR3 coding sequence is TGTGCCAGCAACCCCGCCCTGACAGTGAGCAATCAGCCCCAGCATTTT.

About this clonotype: One end of the junction is discordant with germline, which a read error may explain. The chain joins TRBV6-2 or TRBV6-3 to TRBJ2-3, with 8 positions matching TRBD1. Germline loops: CDR1 MNHEY, CDR2 SVGEGT. The CDR3 contains 15 residues. The CDR3 loop is CASIYSGTGKDTQYF. As DNA, the CDR3 is TGTGCCAGCATTTACTCTGGGACAGGTAAAGATACGCAGTATTTT.

This clonotype was counted many times. Just one base apart from a much larger clone, this may be a read error. The CDR3 nucleotides are TGTGCCACCAGTGGCTCCCTCGGGTCTGGGGCCAACGTCCTGACTTTC. This codes for CATSGSLGSGANVLTF. The chain joins TRBV24-1 to TRBJ2-6; no definite D call. This CDR3 spans 16 amino acids. Trimming took 5 bases from V and 1 from J, leaving 11 bases between them. Germline assignment: CDR1 KGHDR and CDR2 SFDVKD.

As regards this clonotype: A read error is likely here: a far larger clone is one base away. The chain is built from TRBV7-2 and TRBJ1-5; D gene uncertain. Germline V gives CDR1 SGHTA, CDR2 FQGNSA. The germline V and J ends were trimmed by 4 bases and 6 bases, with 13 bases remaining between them. The CDR3 length is 14 residues. The CDR3 DNA sequence: TGTGCCAGCAGCTCCCCCTGTGGCGGTCAGCCCCAGCATTTT. Protein: CASSSPCGGQPQHF.

This clonotype has ten or more counts. The CDR3 sequence is CASSQTTSGGTGELFF. The CDR3 coding sequence is TGCGCCAGCAGCCAAACGACTAGCGGGGGCACCGGGGAGCTGTTTTTT. The genes are TRBV5-1 and TRBJ2-2; TRBD2 aligns across 12 bases. V gave up 4 bases and J gave up 4 bases; unmatched junction bases: 5. CDR1 is SGHRS, CDR2 YFSETQ, per germline. The CDR3 is 16 amino acids.

This clonotype was counted at least ten times. V gene TRBV12-3 or TRBV12-4 combines with J gene TRBJ1-5; possible D gene TRBD1, 5 bases. This CDR3 is built from 14 residues. The V and J ends lost 7 bases and 4 bases respectively, with 14 bases between them. The CDR3 region is CASMVDIINQPQHF. As DNA, the CDR3 is TGTGCCAGCATGGTGGACATTATTAATCAGCCCCAGCATTTT.

The chain has TRBV20-1 and TRBJ2-7; D gene ambiguous. This CDR3 is 17 amino acids long. V lost 1 base, J lost 2 bases, and 21 bases lay in between. CDR1 and CDR2 (germline): DFQATT, SNEGSKA (reference sequence). CDR3 nucleotide sequence: TGCAGTGCTAGAGCAATGGATGCATTTCCCAACCCCTACGAGCAGTACTTC. It yields the protein CSARAMDAFPNPYEQYF.

This clonotype has more than one count but fewer than ten. One base away lies a much larger clone, so this may be a sequencing read error. The chain joins TRBV6-1 to TRBJ1-5; 11 bases align to TRBD1. There are 14 residues in the CDR3. Germline values: CDR1 MNHNS, CDR2 SASEGT. CDR3 nucleotide sequence: TGTGCCAGCAGCAGGACAGGGGGCGATCAGCTCCAGCATTTT. Its protein is CASSRTGGDQLQHF.

This clonotype was seen repeatedly, ten times or more. This sequence joins TRBV5-1 and TRBJ2-7; D unresolved. The CDR3 has 14 residues. Trimming stripped 4 bases from V and 1 base from J, with 12 bases between. CDR1 and CDR2 from the germline V gene are SGHRS and YFSETQ. The CDR3 nucleotides are TGCGCCAGCAGCCTATACGGGCCGTCCTACGAGCAGTACTTC. The encoded protein is CASSLYGPSYEQYF.

This clonotype was detected many times. V and J are TRBV7-8 and TRBJ2-3; TRBD1 aligns across 8 bases. Germline CDR1 reads SGHVS; CDR2 reads FQNEAQ. V was clipped by 1 base and J by 3 bases; unmatched bases: 12. This CDR3 contains 18 residues. CDR3 coding DNA: TGTGCCAGCAGCTTAGGCCCGTCGAGCAGGGGGCGGACAGATACGCAGTATTTT. Protein: CASSLGPSSRGRTDTQYF.

A note on this clonotype: A much larger clone differs by one base, so this may be a read error. The gene calls are TRBV6-1 and TRBJ1-4; D is uncertain. The CDR3 has 12 amino acids. Germline loops: CDR1 MNHNS, CDR2 SASEGT. For the CDR3, the DNA is TGTGCCATCAGTCCTAATATTGAAAAACTGTTTTTT. Its translation: CAISPNIEKLFF.

This clonotype came up a few times. A clone one base away is much larger, so this may be a read error. The V call is TRBV28, the J call TRBJ1-1; the D is unclear. Germline V gene sequence: CDR1 MDHEN, CDR2 SYDVKM. The CDR3 is 14 residues long. V dropped 6 bases and J dropped 6 bases, with 17 bases sitting between them. CDR3 nucleotide sequence: TGTGCCAGCAGGACCGTGACACTATTGGCTGAAGCTTTCTTT. This encodes CASRTVTLLAEAFF.

This clonotype has at least ten counts. The gene calls are TRBV5-5 and TRBJ2-1; the D gene is possibly TRBD2 (6 bases). CDR3 size: 14 residues. Germline V CDR1 and CDR2: SGHKS, YYEKEE (reference sequence). Between the trimmed V and J ends, which lost 3 bases and 3 bases, there was a span of 10 bases. The CDR3 region is CASSSGRGYNEQFF. In nucleotides, the CDR3 is TGTGCCAGCAGCTCCGGGCGGGGCTACAATGAGCAGTTCTTC.